This TCR beta chain is drawn from a study of cytomegalovirus exposure and HLA in healthy donors. Unmatched junction bases numbered 9, after V lost 2 bases and J lost 9 bases. This CDR3 has 16 residues. Germline CDR1 reads SGHRS; CDR2 reads YFSETQ. General study findings and limits: Exclusion applied to some V segments, including TRBV6-2 and TRBV6-3, as they were indistinguishable.

To note about this clone: Its target is not known.

With 60 Vbeta and 13 Jbeta primers, the PCR was carried out. Measured with immunoSEQ multiplex PCR; TCRdb has only the in-frame clones, and not every one. The sample records approximately 71,000 clones, about two thirds being singletons. The gene calls are TRBV5-1 and TRBJ2-1; 12 bases line up with TRBD1. The receptor comes from a woman in her 40s in good health and CMV-seropositive. What was sequenced was PBMCs. The CDR3 nucleotides are TGCGCCAGCAGCTTTACCGGGACAGGGGGCACGGGTGAGCAGTTCTTC. Translation gives CASSFTGTGGTGEQFF.